These 27 T cell receptor beta chains were sequenced from one sample in a study of a mutant IDH1 vaccine in newly diagnosed glioma. Some clones are missing from TCRdb's copy, which holds only in-frame ones; the method was immunoSEQ multiplex PCR. The sample shows about 50,000 clones, 92% of them seen only once. Antigens of these TCRs are unknown. Time point specified: week 35, safety follow-up. Every vaccine dose comprised 300 ug of mutant IDH1 20-mer peptide plus topical imiquimod. The material was PBMCs, obtained from a glioma patient whose treatment included an IDH1 peptide vaccine. The receptors stem from a man aged 50 to 59 with glioma.

The genes are TRBV7-9 and TRBJ2-3; D possibly corresponds to TRBD1 (6 bases). The length of the CDR3 is 14 residues. The V gene's germline CDR1 is SEHNR and CDR2 FQNEAQ (reference sequence). V was cut by 4 bases and J by 2 bases, with 10 bases left in between. CDR3 in DNA: TGTGCCAGCAGCTCCACAGGGATCACAGATACGCAGTATTTT. This gives the protein CASSSTGITDTQYF.

The rearrangement joins TRBV30 to TRBJ2-2; 13 bases match TRBD2. The germline V gene encodes CDR1 GTSNPN and CDR2 SVGIG (reference sequence). This CDR3 comprises 15 residues. The V gene end was trimmed by 3 bases and the J gene end by 6 bases; junction bases not matched to a gene: 4. The CDR3 reads CAWSGLAGAAGELFF. The CDR3, as DNA: TGTGCCTGGAGCGGACTAGCGGGAGCAGCCGGGGAGCTGTTTTTT.

The CDR3 DNA reads TGTGCCAGCAGTTACCGCGGGGGGCACAGATACAATGAGCAGTTCTTC. Amino acid sequence: CASSYRGGHRYNEQFF. The J gene is TRBJ2-1, the V gene TRBV27; TRBD2 matches 8 bases. CDR1 MNHEY and CDR2 SMNVEV come from the germline V gene (reference sequence). J gave up 4 bases and V 4 bases, and 9 bases lay outside the gene matches. CDR3 length equals 16 residues.

This clone was detected once. The chain uses TRBV6-1 and TRBJ2-1; the match to TRBD2 covers 10 bases. The CDR3 is 14 amino acids. Germline V CDR1 and CDR2: MNHNS, SASEGT. V was pared by 6 bases and J by 7 bases, with 6 bases of the junction left unmatched. As DNA, the CDR3 is TGTGCCAGCAGCATAAGCGGGAGGGCGAATGAGCAGTTCTTC. It specifies CASSISGRANEQFF.

The chain links TRBV27 to TRBJ2-7; D gene unclear. CDR1 is MNHEY, CDR2 SMNVEV, per germline (reference sequence). Between the trimmed V and J ends, which lost 2 bases and 3 bases, there was a span of 14 bases. CDR3 size: 15 residues. CDR3 protein: CASSLVGWGDYEQYF. As DNA, the CDR3 is TGTGCCAGCAGTTTAGTCGGGTGGGGTGACTACGAGCAGTACTTC.

The DNA of the CDR3 is TGTGCCAGCAGCGTAGCCGGTGAGCAGTTCTTC. Translating gives CASSVAGEQFF. V is TRBV9 and J is TRBJ2-1; D unresolved. Germline CDR1 reads SGDLS; CDR2 reads YYNGEE. Trimming took off 0 bases at V and 9 bases at J, with 4 bases between the two ends. There are 11 residues in the CDR3.

CDR3 DNA sequence: TGTGCCAGCAGTTTAGGCAGGGTCATCGACGAGCAGTACTTC. Encoded protein: CASSLGRVIDEQYF. The V call is TRBV27, the J call TRBJ2-7; perhaps TRBD1 as D (5 bases). Looked up from germline, CDR1 is MNHEY and CDR2 is SMNVEV (reference sequence). The V end lost 2 bases, the J end lost 5 bases, and 13 bases lay between the germline ends. CDR3 size: 14 residues.

The chain combines TRBV6-1 with TRBJ2-2, with D unclear. CDR1 is MNHNS, CDR2 SASEGT, per germline. Trimming left V 2 bases short and J 4 bases short, with 23 bases between. The CDR3 spans 19 residues. The chain's CDR3 is CASSELSPVSRVTTGELFF. The CDR3 DNA sequence: TGTGCCAGCAGTGAATTATCCCCCGTGTCCCGGGTGACCACCGGGGAGCTGTTTTTT.

This chain uses TRBV9 with TRBJ2-7, with 12 nucleotides matching TRBD2. The germline V gene has CDR1 SGDLS and CDR2 YYNGEE. The CDR3 has 16 amino acids. The V gene end was trimmed by 3 bases and the J gene end by 7 bases; junction bases not matched to a gene: 11. CDR3 sequence: CASSARGTSGPAEQYF. For the CDR3, the DNA is TGTGCCAGCAGCGCGAGAGGGACTAGCGGGCCGGCAGAGCAGTACTTC.

The V gene is TRBV14, the J gene TRBJ1-1, with D unclear. From germline, CDR1 is SGHDN and CDR2 FVKESK. Trimming removed 0 bases at V and 0 bases at J, with 14 bases between. The CDR3 extends over 17 amino acids. The CDR3 DNA reads TGTGCCAGCAGCCAAGATCCCCCGGATCCTATGAACACTGAAGCTTTCTTT. It translates to CASSQDPPDPMNTEAFF.

V and J are TRBV13 and TRBJ2-7, with D maybe TRBD2 (6 bases). From germline, CDR1 is PRHDT and CDR2 FYEKMQ (reference sequence). Trimming took 8 bases from V and 3 from J, leaving 23 bases between them. The CDR3 is made up of 16 amino acids. CDR3 region: CASFLLGGSEGYEQYF. DNA for the CDR3: TGTGCCAGCTTTCTCCTTGGGGGGTCGGAGGGCTACGAGCAGTACTTC.

V is TRBV9 and J is TRBJ2-6, with 9 positions matching TRBD1. Losses at the gene ends were 3 bases for V and 0 bases for J; bases not matched to a gene: 7. CDR3 size: 18 residues. Germline values: CDR1 SGDLS, CDR2 YYNGEE. CDR3: CASSARDRAVSGANVLTF. CDR3 coding DNA: TGTGCCAGCAGCGCCCGGGACAGGGCCGTCTCTGGGGCCAACGTCCTGACTTTC. The whole variable domain, remainder taken from reference TRBV9 and TRBJ2-6, is DSGVTQTPKHLITATGQRVTLRCSPRSGDLSVYWYQQSLDQGLQFLIQYYNGEERAKGNILERFSAQQFPDLHSELNLSSLELGDSALYFCASSARDRAVSGANVLTFGAGSRLTVL.

V and J are TRBV29-1 and TRBJ2-3; no definite D call. CDR1 and CDR2 from the germline V gene are SQVTM and ANQGSEA. The CDR3 is 12 residues long. CDR3 residues: CSLALGSDTQYF. The DNA for the CDR3 is TGCAGTCTCGCGTTGGGGTCAGATACGCAGTATTTT.

CDR3 sequence: CASSPHRGREQYF. The CDR3 DNA is TGTGCCAGCAGCCCTCACAGGGGGAGGGAGCAGTACTTC. The J gene is TRBJ2-7, the V gene TRBV7-3; 8 bases are a match to TRBD1. Germline V gene sequence: CDR1 SGHTA, CDR2 FQGTGA. Trimming took 5 bases from V and 7 from J; bases not matched to a gene: 7. This CDR3 has 13 amino acids.

This clone was seen more than once but under ten times. This chain uses TRBV5-1 with TRBJ2-2; D remains unclear. CDR3 length: 14 amino acids. The germline gives CDR1 SGHRS, CDR2 YFSETQ. Between the trimmed V and J ends, which lost 7 bases and 1 base, there was a span of 11 bases. CDR3 residues: CASRMAMNTGELFF. The DNA of the CDR3 is TGCGCCAGCCGCATGGCAATGAACACCGGGGAGCTGTTTTTT.

CDR3 bases: TGTGCCAGCAGTCGTCTGGACGGACCCTACGAGCAGTACTTC. Translation: CASSRLDGPYEQYF. The rearrangement uses TRBV28 and TRBJ2-7, with D unclear. Trimming stripped 5 bases from V and 2 bases from J, with 13 bases between. The CDR3 is 14 amino acids. Germline loops: CDR1 MDHEN, CDR2 SYDVKM. Filled out from reference TRBV28 and TRBJ2-7, the complete variable domain reads DVKVTQSSRYLVKRTGEKVFLECVQDMDHENMFWYRQDPGLGLRLIYFSYDVKMKEKGDIPEGYSVSREKKERFSLILESASTNQTSMYLCASSRLDGPYEQYFGPGTRLTVT.

CDR3 residues: CASSLTGGVYNEQFF. CDR3 DNA: TGTGCCAGCAGTTTAACGGGAGGGGTTTACAATGAGCAGTTCTTC. The rearrangement uses TRBV27 and TRBJ2-1, with TRBD2 identical over 8 bases. The length of the CDR3 is 15 residues. Germline V gives CDR1 MNHEY, CDR2 SMNVEV (reference sequence). The V segment lost 2 bases and the J segment 4 bases; nucleotides outside the gene matches: 4.

V usage is TRBV21-1 and J usage is TRBJ2-2; no check of the table's D call, TRBD1, against the DNA was made. TRBV21-1 constitutes a pseudogene. The CDR3 consists of 17 residues. The CDR3 DNA reads as TGTGCCAGCAGCCGCATCCTGCACACAGGCTTGACCGGGGAGCTGTTTTTT. It encodes CASSRILHTGLTGELFF.

The V gene is TRBV15, the J gene TRBJ1-4; perhaps TRBD1 as D (6 bases). This CDR3 contains 15 residues. V was trimmed by 2 bases and J by 2 bases, leaving 9 bases between them. CDR1 LNHNV and CDR2 YYDKDF come from the germline V gene (reference sequence). The CDR3 is CATSRPGATNEKLFF. The CDR3 DNA reads as TGTGCCACCAGCAGACCAGGGGCCACTAATGAAAAACTGTTTTTT.

The chain couples TRBV6-6 to TRBJ1-1; D is unresolved. With 5 bases removed from V and 0 bases from J, the gap between germline ends came to 10 bases. CDR3 length: 14 residues. Germline loops: CDR1 MNHNY, CDR2 SVGAGI (reference sequence). Here the CDR3 DNA reads TGTGCCAGCAGTCGCGGGGAGCTGAACACTGAAGCTTTCTTT. Encoded protein: CASSRGELNTEAFF.

V is TRBV6-5 and J is TRBJ1-1; maybe TRBD1 (5 bases). Germline assignment: CDR1 MNHEY and CDR2 SVGAGI. The CDR3 runs to 14 residues. V was clipped by 6 bases and J by 1 base, with 12 bases between them. The CDR3 loop reads CASSNLGQNTEAFF. CDR3 coding DNA: TGTGCCAGCAGCAACTTGGGGCAGAACACTGAAGCTTTCTTT.

As DNA, the CDR3 is TGTGCCAGCAACGGGGTTAGGGAAGAGACCCAGTACTTC. It translates to CASNGVREETQYF. The J gene is TRBJ2-5, the V gene TRBV7-9; tentatively, D is TRBD2 (5 bases). This CDR3 spans 13 amino acids. V shed 7 bases and J shed 3 bases, with 12 bases lying between them. From germline, CDR1 is SEHNR and CDR2 FQNEAQ (reference sequence).

This clone was seen just once. The chain combines TRBV7-9 with TRBJ1-1, with no clear D. The V gene lost 5 bases and the J gene lost 0 bases, with 16 bases spanning the gap. The CDR3 totals 16 residues. The germline CDR1 and CDR2 sequences are SEHNR and FQNEAQ (reference sequence). The DNA for the CDR3 is TGTGCCAGCAGCCCTACACCCGACCGACTGAACACTGAAGCTTTCTTT. Amino acid sequence: CASSPTPDRLNTEAFF.

This sequence joins TRBV28 and TRBJ2-1; 10 bases map to TRBD2. The germline V gene has CDR1 MDHEN and CDR2 SYDVKM. This CDR3 has 14 residues. Trimming removed 7 bases from V and 6 bases from J; junction bases left unmatched: 6. This CDR3 reads CASTGSGGGNEQFF. CDR3 nucleotides: TGTGCCAGCACAGGGAGCGGGGGGGGCAATGAGCAGTTCTTC.

This sequence joins TRBV11-2 and TRBJ2-2, with TRBD2 matching over 7 bases. CDR3 size: 16 residues. Trimming cost V 5 bases and J 4 bases; bases outside gene matches: 10. From germline, CDR1 is SGHAT and CDR2 FQNNGV. CDR3: CASSHPGTGGTGELFF. The DNA for the CDR3 is TGTGCCAGCAGCCACCCCGGTACGGGGGGCACCGGGGAGCTGTTTTTT.

The rearrangement links TRBV28 to TRBJ1-5; TRBD1 agrees at 7 bases. The CDR3 sequence is 13 residues long. Germline CDR1 and CDR2: MDHEN and SYDVKM. Trimming cost V 7 bases and J 9 bases; bases outside gene matches: 9. The CDR3 sequence: CASMGQQLGPQHF. CDR3 DNA: TGTGCCAGCATGGGACAGCAGCTTGGGCCCCAGCATTTT.

This rearrangement joins TRBV5-6 to TRBJ2-7; a possible D gene is TRBD2 (6 bases). Germline lookup yields CDR1 SGHDT and CDR2 YYEEEE. V was shortened by 0 bases and J by 1 base, with 11 bases between the two germline ends. This CDR3 has 15 amino acids. CDR3 region: CASSLGLAASYEQYF. DNA of the CDR3: TGTGCCAGCAGCTTGGGTTTAGCGGCTTCCTACGAGCAGTACTTC.